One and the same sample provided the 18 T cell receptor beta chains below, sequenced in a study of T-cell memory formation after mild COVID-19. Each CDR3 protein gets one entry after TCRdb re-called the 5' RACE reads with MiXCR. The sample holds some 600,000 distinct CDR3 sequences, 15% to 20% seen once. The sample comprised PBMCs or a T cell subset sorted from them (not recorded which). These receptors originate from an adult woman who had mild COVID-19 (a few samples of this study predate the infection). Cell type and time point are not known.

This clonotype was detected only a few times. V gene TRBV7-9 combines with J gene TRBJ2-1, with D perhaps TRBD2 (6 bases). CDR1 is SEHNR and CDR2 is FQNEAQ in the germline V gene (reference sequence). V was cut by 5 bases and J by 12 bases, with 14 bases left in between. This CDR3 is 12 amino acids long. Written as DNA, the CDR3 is TGTGCCAGCAGCGGCGGAAGGCGGGGGCAGTTCTTC. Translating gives CASSGGRRGQFF.

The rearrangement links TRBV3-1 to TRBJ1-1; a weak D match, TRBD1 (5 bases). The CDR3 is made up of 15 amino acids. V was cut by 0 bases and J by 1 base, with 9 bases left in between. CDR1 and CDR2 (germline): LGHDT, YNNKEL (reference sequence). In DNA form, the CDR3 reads TGTGCCAGCAGCCAAGAAACGGGGGGGAACACTGAAGCTTTCTTT. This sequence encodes CASSQETGGNTEAFF.

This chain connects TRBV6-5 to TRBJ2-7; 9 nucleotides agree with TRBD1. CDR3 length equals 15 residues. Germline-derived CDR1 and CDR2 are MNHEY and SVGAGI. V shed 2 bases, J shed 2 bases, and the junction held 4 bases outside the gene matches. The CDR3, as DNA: TGTGCCAGCAGTTACCGGGGACAGGGAACCTACGAGCAGTACTTC. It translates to CASSYRGQGTYEQYF.

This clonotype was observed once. CDR3 nucleotides: TGTGCCAGTAGCAGCCGGCGGGGACAAAGAAATGAAAAACTGTTTTTT. It yields the protein CASSSRRGQRNEKLFF. This chain connects TRBV19 to TRBJ1-4; tentatively, D is TRBD1 (6 bases). The V gene lost 6 bases and the J gene lost 5 bases, with 19 bases spanning the gap. The CDR3 spans 16 residues. In germline, CDR1 is LNHDA, CDR2 SQIVND (reference sequence).

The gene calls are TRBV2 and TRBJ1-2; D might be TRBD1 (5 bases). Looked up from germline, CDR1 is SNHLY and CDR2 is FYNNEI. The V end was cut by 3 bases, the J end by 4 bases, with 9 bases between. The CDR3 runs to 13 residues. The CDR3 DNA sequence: TGTGCCAGCAGTGACAGGGCTATCTATGGCTACACCTTC. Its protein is CASSDRAIYGYTF.

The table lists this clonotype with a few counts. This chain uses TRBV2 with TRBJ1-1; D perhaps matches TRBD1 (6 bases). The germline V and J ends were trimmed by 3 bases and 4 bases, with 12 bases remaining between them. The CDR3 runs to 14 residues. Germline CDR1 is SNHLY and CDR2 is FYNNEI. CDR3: CASSDTRGGTEAFF. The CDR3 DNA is TGTGCCAGCAGTGATACGCGAGGGGGCACTGAAGCTTTCTTT. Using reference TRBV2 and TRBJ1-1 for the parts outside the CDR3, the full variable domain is EPEVTQTPSHQVTQMGQEVILRCVPISNHLYFYWYRQILGQKVEFLVSFYNNEISEKSEIFDDQFSVERPDGSNFTLKIRSTKLEDSAMYFCASSDTRGGTEAFFGQGTRLTVV.

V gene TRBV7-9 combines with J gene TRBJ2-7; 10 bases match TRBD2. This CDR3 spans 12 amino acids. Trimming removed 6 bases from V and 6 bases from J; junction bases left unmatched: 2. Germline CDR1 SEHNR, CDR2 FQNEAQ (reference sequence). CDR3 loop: CASRWTSGEQYF. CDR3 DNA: TGTGCCAGCAGATGGACTAGCGGCGAGCAGTACTTC.

The CDR3 DNA follows: TGTGCCAGCTCACCAAGGGACAGGGCATCGGGGGAGCAGTACTTC. It specifies CASSPRDRASGEQYF. J is TRBJ2-7 and V is TRBV18; 9 positions agree with TRBD1. After removal of 2 bases from V and 7 bases from J, the junction contained 9 bases not matched to a gene. Germline-derived CDR1 and CDR2 are KGHSH and LQKENI. The CDR3 runs to 15 residues.

The CDR3 spells CASSQDVQGASGELFF. The CDR3 DNA reads as TGTGCCAGCAGCCAAGATGTACAGGGGGCTAGCGGGGAGCTGTTTTTT. The chain uses TRBV4-2 and TRBJ2-2; TRBD1 matches at 9 bases. Germline assignment: CDR1 LGHNA and CDR2 YNFKEQ. The ends lost 0 bases at V and 7 bases at J; junction bases unmatched: 6. This CDR3 has 16 amino acids.

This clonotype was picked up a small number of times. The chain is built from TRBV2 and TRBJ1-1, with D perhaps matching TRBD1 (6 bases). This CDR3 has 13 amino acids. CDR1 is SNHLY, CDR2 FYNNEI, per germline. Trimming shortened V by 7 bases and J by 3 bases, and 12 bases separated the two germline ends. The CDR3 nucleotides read TGTGCCAGCACCACAGGGCTCTACACTGAAGCTTTCTTT. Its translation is CASTTGLYTEAFF. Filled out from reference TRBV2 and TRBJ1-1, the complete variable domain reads EPEVTQTPSHQVTQMGQEVILRCVPISNHLYFYWYRQILGQKVEFLVSFYNNEISEKSEIFDDQFSVERPDGSNFTLKIRSTKLEDSAMYFCASTTGLYTEAFFGQGTRLTVV.

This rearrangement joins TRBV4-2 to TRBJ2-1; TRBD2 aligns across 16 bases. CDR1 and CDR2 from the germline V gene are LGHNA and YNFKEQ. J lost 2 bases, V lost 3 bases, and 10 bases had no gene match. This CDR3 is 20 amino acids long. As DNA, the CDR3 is TGTGCCAGCAGCCAGGAGGGACTAGCGGGAGGGCCTTCCCCCTACAATGAGCAGTTCTTC. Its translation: CASSQEGLAGGPSPYNEQFF.

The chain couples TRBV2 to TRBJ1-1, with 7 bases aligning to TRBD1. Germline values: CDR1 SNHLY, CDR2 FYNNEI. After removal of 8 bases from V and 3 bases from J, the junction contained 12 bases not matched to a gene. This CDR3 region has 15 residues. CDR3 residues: CASSGQAGGDTEAFF. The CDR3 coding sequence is TGTGCCAGCTCCGGACAGGCTGGCGGGGACACTGAAGCTTTCTTT.

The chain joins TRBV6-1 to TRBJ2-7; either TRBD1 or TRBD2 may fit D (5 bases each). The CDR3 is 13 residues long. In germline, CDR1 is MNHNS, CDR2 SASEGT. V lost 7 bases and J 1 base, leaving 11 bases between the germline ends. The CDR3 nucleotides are TGTGCCAGCATCATGGGGGAGTCCTACGAGCAGTACTTC. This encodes CASIMGESYEQYF.

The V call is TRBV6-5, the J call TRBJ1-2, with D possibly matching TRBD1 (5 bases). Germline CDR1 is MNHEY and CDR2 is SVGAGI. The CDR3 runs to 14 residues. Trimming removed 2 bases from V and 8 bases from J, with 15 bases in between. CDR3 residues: CASSYGDLSGGYTF. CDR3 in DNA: TGTGCCAGCAGTTACGGGGACTTGAGCGGCGGCTACACCTTC.

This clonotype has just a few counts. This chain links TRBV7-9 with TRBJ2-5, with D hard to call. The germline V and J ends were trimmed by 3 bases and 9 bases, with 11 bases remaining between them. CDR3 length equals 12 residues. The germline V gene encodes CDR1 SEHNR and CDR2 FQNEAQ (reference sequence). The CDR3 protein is CASSLGGSAQYF. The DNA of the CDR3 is TGTGCCAGCAGCTTGGGTGGCTCGGCCCAGTACTTC.

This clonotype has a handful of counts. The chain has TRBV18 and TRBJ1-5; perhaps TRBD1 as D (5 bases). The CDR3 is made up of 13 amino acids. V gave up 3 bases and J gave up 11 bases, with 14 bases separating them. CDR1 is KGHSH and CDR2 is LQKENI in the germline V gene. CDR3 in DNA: TGTGCCAGCTCACCGGAAACCCGGGGGTCCCAGCATTTT. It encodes CASSPETRGSQHF.

CDR3 sequence: CASLKGMTAVREAFF. In DNA form, the CDR3 reads TGTGCCAGCCTCAAAGGAATGACAGCCGTTAGGGAAGCTTTCTTT. The chain has TRBV6-1 and TRBJ1-1, with D possibly being TRBD1 (5 bases). The germline V and J ends were trimmed by 8 bases and 8 bases, with 24 bases remaining between them. The CDR3 length is 15 residues. Germline V gives CDR1 MNHNS, CDR2 SASEGT.

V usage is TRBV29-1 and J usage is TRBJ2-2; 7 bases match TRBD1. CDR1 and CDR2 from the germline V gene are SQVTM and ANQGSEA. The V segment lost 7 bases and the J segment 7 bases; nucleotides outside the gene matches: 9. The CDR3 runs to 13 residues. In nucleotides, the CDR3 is TGCAGCGGGGGACAGTCCCTCGGCGGGGAGCTGTTTTTT. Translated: CSGGQSLGGELFF.